The TCR beta chain under discussion was sequenced for a study of cytomegalovirus exposure and HLA in healthy donors. The study, taken as a whole, reports: Earlier analysis found most TCR beta V segments productive about 90% or about 30% of the time. A link between a missense DCLRE1C variant and TCR beta V- and J-gene trimming emerged from a later analysis.

A remark on this clone: Its cognate antigen is unknown.

In the PCR, 60 Vbeta and 13 Jbeta primers were used. Libraries were prepared by immunoSEQ multiplex PCR; TCRdb keeps only in-frame clonotypes and omits some of them. The table records 100,000 to 150,000 clones, around 75% of them present only once. The CDR3 sequence is 18 residues long. Per the germline V gene, CDR1 is SGHRS and CDR2 is YFSETQ. With 0 bases clipped from V and 3 bases from J, the junction kept 13 bases outside the gene matches. The source is a woman aged 50 to 60 in good health and CMV-seropositive. Sequencing was carried out using PBMCs. The chain is built from TRBV5-1 and TRBJ2-7, with 9 positions matching TRBD1. CDR3 nucleotide sequence: TGCGCCAGCAGCTTGGCCTCTCTGTCGACAGGGGGTTTCTACGAGCAGTACTTC. It yields the protein CASSLASLSTGGFYEQYF.